This section outlines one T cell receptor beta chain sequence together with its context. This record comes from a study of cytomegalovirus exposure and HLA in healthy donors. PCR employed 60 Vbeta and 13 Jbeta primers. Data came from immunoSEQ multiplex PCR; TCRdb stores just in-frame clones and leaves some out. Of 150,000 to 200,000 clones detected, 60% to 80% appear once; the ten largest clones hold around an eighth. CDR3 size: 16 residues. Germline assignment: CDR1 SGHKS and CDR2 YYEKEE (reference sequence). V lost 4 bases and J lost 2; bases outside the gene matches: 8. The TCR comes from a man aged 45-60 years in good health and CMV-seropositive. V gene TRBV5-5 combines with J gene TRBJ1-5, with TRBD1 matching 8 bases. What was sequenced was PBMCs. The CDR3 is CASSPWTGYGNQPQHF. CDR3 nucleotides: TGTGCCAGCAGCCCCTGGACAGGGTACGGCAATCAGCCCCAGCATTTT.